The clone carrying this TCR beta chain was counted only a few times. The antigen remains unidentified. The data were taken from a study of T-cell memory formation after mild COVID-19. Across the whole study: TCR clusters largely stayed donor specific. Overall study findings and caveats: Pre-infection memory already had some responding clones, implying cross-reactive memory joined.

There are 14 residues in the CDR3. The germline gives CDR1 LNHNV, CDR2 YYDKDF (reference sequence). The V end lost 3 bases, the J end lost 5 bases, and 11 bases lay between the germline ends. TCRdb passed the 5' RACE reads through MiXCR, listing each CDR3 protein once. The sample records roughly 600,000 distinct CDR3 sequences, over 15% being singletons. The sequencing sample was made of PBMCs or a T cell subset sorted from them (not recorded which). The clonotype was recovered from an adult woman who had mild COVID-19 (a few samples of this study predate the infection). Cell type and time point are not known. The chain joins TRBV15 to TRBJ2-1, with D possibly being TRBD2 (6 bases). The CDR3, as DNA: TGTGCCACCAGCAGGGGGGACTTAAACAATGAGCAGTTCTTC. Translated, it gives CATSRGDLNNEQFF.